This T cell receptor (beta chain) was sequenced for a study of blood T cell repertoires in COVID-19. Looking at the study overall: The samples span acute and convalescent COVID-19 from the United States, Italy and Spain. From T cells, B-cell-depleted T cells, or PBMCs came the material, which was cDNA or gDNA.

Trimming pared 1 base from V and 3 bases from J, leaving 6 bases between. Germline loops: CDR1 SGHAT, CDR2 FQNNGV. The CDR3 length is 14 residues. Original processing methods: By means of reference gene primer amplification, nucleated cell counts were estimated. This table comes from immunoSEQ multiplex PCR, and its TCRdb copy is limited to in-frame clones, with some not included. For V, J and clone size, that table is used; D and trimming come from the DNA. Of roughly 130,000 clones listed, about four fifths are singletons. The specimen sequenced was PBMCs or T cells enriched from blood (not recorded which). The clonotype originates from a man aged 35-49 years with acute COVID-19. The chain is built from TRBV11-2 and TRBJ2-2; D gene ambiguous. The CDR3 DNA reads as TGTGCCAGCAGCTTAGCGGGTCACACCGGGGAGCTGTTTTTT. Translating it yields CASSLAGHTGELFF.